Below, 22 T cell receptor beta chains from the same sample are listed, as sequenced in a study of cytomegalovirus exposure and HLA in healthy donors. PCR primers comprised 60 Vbeta and 13 Jbeta primers. Clones were sequenced by immunoSEQ multiplex PCR, and TCRdb holds only the in-frame ones, with some missing. Of 85,000 to 130,000 clones in the sample, roughly 70% were seen once. The specimen sequenced was PBMCs. These TCRs come from a male donor in good health and CMV-seropositive.

The chain carries TRBV11-2 and TRBJ1-1; D call uncertain. CDR3 length: 14 residues. The ends were cut back, 2 bases at V and 1 base at J, with 8 bases in the middle. Germline V gene sequence: CDR1 SGHAT, CDR2 FQNNGV. CDR3 sequence: CASSLLTGNTEAFF. CDR3 sequence (DNA): TGTGCCAGCAGCTTACTGACGGGGAACACTGAAGCTTTCTTT.

This rearrangement joins TRBV4-1 to TRBJ1-1; 7 bases match TRBD1. The CDR3 length is 18 residues. Germline V gene sequence: CDR1 MGHRA, CDR2 YSYEKL. Losses at the gene ends were 0 bases for V and 0 bases for J; bases not matched to a gene: 10. As DNA, the CDR3 is TGCGCCAGCAGCCAAGAGGGACAGCTGGGATACATGAACACTGAAGCTTTCTTT. Its translation: CASSQEGQLGYMNTEAFF.

The V and J genes are TRBV11-1 and TRBJ2-3; the D is unclear. Trimming stripped 2 bases from V and 6 bases from J, with 6 bases between. CDR3 length equals 12 residues. Germline V gene lookup returns CDR1 SGHAT and CDR2 FQDESV (reference sequence). The CDR3 region is CASSLFLDTQYF. The CDR3 DNA is TGTGCCAGCAGCTTATTTCTGGATACGCAGTATTTT.

This clone has just a few counts. The chain combines TRBV6-1 with TRBJ1-5, with 8 bases matching TRBD1. Germline V lookup: CDR1 MNHNS, CDR2 SASEGT. The CDR3 runs 15 residues. Losses at the gene ends were 1 base for V and 16 bases for J; bases not matched to a gene: 15. DNA for the CDR3: TGTGCCAGCAGTGAAGTGGTCAGGGGGCCCATTACTATTCATTTT. Translating it yields CASSEVVRGPITIHF.

This clone is a singleton in its sample. The chain uses TRBV28 and TRBJ1-1; 8 positions match TRBD1. This CDR3 spans 14 amino acids. Germline V gene lookup returns CDR1 MDHEN and CDR2 SYDVKM. Unmatched junction bases numbered 3, after V lost 5 bases and J lost 1 base. For the CDR3, the DNA is TGTGCCAGCAGTATAACAGGGGGGAACACTGAAGCTTTCTTT. Amino acid sequence: CASSITGGNTEAFF.

The chain carries TRBV6-1 and TRBJ1-6; 7 bases are shared with TRBD1. This CDR3 is built from 15 residues. Trimming cost V 4 bases and J 5 bases; bases outside gene matches: 5. Germline lookup yields CDR1 MNHNS and CDR2 SASEGT. CDR3 region: CASSAGDRNNSPLHF. The CDR3 nucleotides read TGTGCCAGCAGTGCTGGGGACAGAAATAATTCACCCCTCCACTTT.

This sequence joins TRBV9 and TRBJ2-1; 9 nucleotides agree with TRBD2. The CDR3 is 17 amino acids. Trimming removed 0 bases from V and 4 bases from J; junction bases left unmatched: 8. Germline loops: CDR1 SGDLS, CDR2 YYNGEE. The CDR3 loop reads CASSVVGLREGYNEQFF. The CDR3 nucleotides read TGTGCCAGCAGCGTAGTTGGATTGCGGGAGGGATACAATGAGCAGTTCTTC.

The table lists this clone with a few counts. The rearrangement links TRBV9 to TRBJ2-3; D is perhaps TRBD2 (5 bases). V was pared by 4 bases and J by 13 bases, with 28 bases between. The CDR3 extends over 16 amino acids. The germline V gene encodes CDR1 SGDLS and CDR2 YYNGEE. The CDR3 nucleotides read TGTGCCAGCAGCCCCTATCCCGTAAACAGCGGCCCCCGGGAGTATTTT. It is translated as CASSPYPVNSGPREYF.

The CDR3: CATSRLAGGLGETQYF. As DNA, the CDR3 is TGTGCCACCAGCCGATTAGCGGGAGGGCTTGGGGAGACCCAGTACTTC. The J gene is TRBJ2-5, the V gene TRBV15; 11 positions match TRBD2. CDR1 is LNHNV, CDR2 YYDKDF, per germline (reference sequence). The CDR3 has 16 amino acids. Germline trimming cut 5 bases from V and 5 bases from J; bases unmatched to any gene: 10.

The J gene is TRBJ2-1, the V gene TRBV5-6; weak D call: TRBD1 (6 bases). Trimming stripped 1 base from V and 7 bases from J, with 12 bases between. This CDR3 has 14 residues. The germline V gene encodes CDR1 SGHDT and CDR2 YYEEEE. Here the CDR3 reads CASSLFTGYNEQFF. The CDR3 coding sequence is TGTGCCAGCAGCTTGTTTACAGGGTATAATGAGCAGTTCTTC.

The rearrangement uses TRBV28 and TRBJ2-6; the match to TRBD1 covers 9 bases. Germline values: CDR1 MDHEN, CDR2 SYDVKM. The CDR3 runs to 15 residues. With V trimmed by 6 bases and J by 2 bases, 2 bases remained unmatched. The CDR3 bases are TGTGCCAGCAGCGGACAGGGGACTGGGGCCAACGTCCTGACTTTC. Protein sequence: CASSGQGTGANVLTF.

J is TRBJ2-1 and V is TRBV9, with TRBD1 matching over 9 bases. In germline, CDR1 is SGDLS, CDR2 YYNGEE. The J segment lost 4 bases and the V segment lost 4 bases, leaving 9 bases of the junction unmatched. The CDR3 totals 16 residues. In nucleotides, the CDR3 is TGTGCCAGCAGCAATACAGGGGGCGCGACTTACAATGAGCAGTTCTTC. Translating it yields CASSNTGGATYNEQFF.

This chain joins TRBV19 and TRBJ1-6, with 7 nucleotides matching TRBD1. V gave up 4 bases and J gave up 7 bases; unmatched junction bases: 4. The CDR3 contains 14 residues. Germline values: CDR1 LNHDA, CDR2 SQIVND (reference sequence). The CDR3 DNA is TGTGCCAGTAGTAACGGACAGGTCAATTCACCCCTCCACTTT. Translated, it gives CASSNGQVNSPLHF.

This clone was detected a few times. At one end, the junction sequence differs from germline, possibly due to a read error. V usage is TRBV6-6 and J usage is TRBJ1-5; D gene unclear. Germline CDR1 MNHNY, CDR2 SVGAGI (reference sequence). This CDR3 has 13 amino acids. This CDR3 reads CASSYFNYQPQNF. CDR3 bases: TGTGCCAGCAGTTACTTTAACTATCAGCCCCAGAATTTT.

This chain connects TRBV7-2 to TRBJ2-1, with 11 bases identical to TRBD2. The J segment lost 9 bases and the V segment lost 6 bases, leaving 13 bases of the junction unmatched. The CDR3 totals 16 residues. The germline V gene encodes CDR1 SGHTA and CDR2 FQGNSA. The CDR3 region has the DNA TGTGCCAGCAGATCCCGGGCTAGCGGGGGGCTTGGTGAGCAGTTCTTC. Protein: CASRSRASGGLGEQFF.

This chain links TRBV18 with TRBJ1-1; D gene ambiguous. This CDR3 is built from 14 residues. CDR1 is KGHSH and CDR2 is LQKENI in the germline V gene. V dropped 2 bases and J dropped 1 base, with 8 bases sitting between them. CDR3 DNA: TGTGCCAGCTCACCAAAACTGAAGAACACTGAAGCTTTCTTT. Protein: CASSPKLKNTEAFF. Together with reference TRBV18 and TRBJ1-1, the CDR3 gives the full variable domain: NAGVMQNPRHLVRRRGQEARLRCSPMKGHSHVYWYRQLPEEGLKFMVYLQKENIIDESGMPKERFSAEFPKEGPSILRIQQVVRGDSAAYFCASSPKLKNTEAFFGQGTRLTVV.

This rearrangement joins TRBV7-6 to TRBJ2-3; the D gene is possibly TRBD2 (6 bases). The CDR3 consists of 17 residues. CDR1 is SGHVS, CDR2 FNYEAQ, per germline. Trimming removed 5 bases at V and 3 bases at J, with 21 bases between. CDR3 region: CASSARSAGGGTDTQYF. The CDR3 nucleotides read TGTGCCAGCAGCGCTAGATCGGCTGGGGGAGGTACAGATACGCAGTATTTT.

This clone was seen only a few times. This chain joins TRBV6-5 and TRBJ1-1; no clear D gene. Germline values: CDR1 MNHEY, CDR2 SVGAGI. The CDR3 extends over 14 amino acids. With 3 bases removed from V and 6 bases from J, the gap between germline ends came to 14 bases. CDR3 protein: CASSYLGGRSEAFF. CDR3 nucleotides: TGTGCCAGCAGTTATCTCGGCGGGCGGTCTGAAGCTTTCTTT.

The chain is built from TRBV15 and TRBJ2-1; TRBD1 might be the D (6 bases). Per germline, CDR1 LNHNV and CDR2 YYDKDF (reference sequence). The CDR3 spans 14 residues. V gave up 5 bases and J gave up 6 bases, with 14 bases separating them. The CDR3 region has the DNA TGTGCCACCAGCGGGAGCCTACAGGGCAATGAGCAGTTCTTC. Amino acids: CATSGSLQGNEQFF.

This chain uses TRBV28 with TRBJ2-5, with D perhaps TRBD2 (5 bases). The CDR3 spans 15 residues. CDR1 MDHEN and CDR2 SYDVKM come from the germline V gene. V gave up 6 bases and J gave up 2 bases, with 16 bases separating them. Written as DNA, the CDR3 is TGTGCCAGCAGGCGTACTAGGATCCTACAAGAGACCCAGTACTTC. This codes for CASRRTRILQETQYF.

This clone was recorded only once. This chain connects TRBV19 to TRBJ1-4; D possibly corresponds to TRBD1 (5 bases). V was cut by 11 bases and J by 4 bases, with 14 bases left in between. Germline V gene data show CDR1 as LNHDA and CDR2 as SQIVND (reference sequence). The CDR3 has 13 residues. The CDR3, as DNA: TGTGCCGGATCACAGGACCTTAATGAAAAACTGTTTTTT. It translates to CAGSQDLNEKLFF.

This rearrangement joins TRBV28 to TRBJ1-5; TRBD1 aligns across 7 bases. Per the germline V gene, CDR1 is MDHEN and CDR2 is SYDVKM. Trimming cost V 3 bases and J 4 bases; bases outside gene matches: 3. This CDR3 comprises 14 residues. CDR3 loop: CASSLTGRNQPQHF. CDR3 in DNA: TGTGCCAGCAGTTTGACAGGGCGGAATCAGCCCCAGCATTTT.